The table lists the clone carrying this T cell receptor beta chain with many counts. Its target is not known. Hyperthyroidism was newly diagnosed in patients aged 18 to 65 (duration under 2 months). Exclusion of patients followed from uncontrolled infection, other autoimmune disease, pregnancy or lactation. The sample originates from a study of T cells in Graves' hyperthyroidism and ophthalmopathy. Study findings and constraints: Ophthalmopathy was told apart from stable hyperthyroidism by a 13 V-J model.

CDR1 and CDR2 from the germline V gene are SGHTA and FQGNSA. The V and J ends lost 3 bases and 0 bases respectively, with 7 bases between them. This CDR3 has 14 amino acids. Amplified TCR beta CDR3 regions came from RNA transcripts. RT-PCR in the first round (using the HTBI primer set) targeted the TCR CDR3. TCRdb re-derived calls from the multiplex PCR reads in MiXCR, one entry per CDR3 protein. This table has approximately 370,000 distinct CDR3 sequences, about 15% appearing once. This TCR was recovered from a woman in her 30s with Graves' hyperthyroidism. The sequencing input was blood. V and J are TRBV7-2 and TRBJ2-3; D gene unclear. CDR3 amino acids: CASSFPSSTDTQYF. CDR3 sequence (DNA): TGTGCCAGCAGCTTTCCGAGTAGCACAGATACGCAGTATTTT.